This TCR beta chain came from a study of cytotoxic CD8 clonotypes in ibrutinib-treated CLL. Overall study: Specimens for response were gathered following a median around a year of therapy, spanning 6 to 36. Study-wide findings and caveats: Sustained-remission and progressing patients diverged in sampling times. Contraction or stability on treatment characterized the public clonotypes, which were uncommon. Clonality showed a rise at ibrutinib response that reversed toward baseline at progression.

Generated by immunoSEQ multiplex PCR, the TCRdb table keeps only in-frame clones and is missing some. Here the sample spans approximately 280,000 clones, 76% being singletons. Concerning this clone: What it binds is not known.

This TCR came from a human donor with chronic lymphocytic leukemia. The source material was PBMCs, sampled at disease progression, from a patient treated with ibrutinib.

The CDR3, as DNA: TGTGCCAGCATGAAGGATCCCGGATTCTACGAGCAGTACTTC. The encoded protein is CASMKDPGFYEQYF. The chain has TRBV2 and TRBJ2-7; D gene uncertain. The length of the CDR3 is 14 residues. Germline V CDR1 and CDR2: SNHLY, FYNNEI. V dropped 7 bases and J dropped 3 bases, with 16 bases sitting between them. Drawing the rest from reference TRBV2 and TRBJ2-7, the complete variable domain is EPEVTQTPSHQVTQMGQEVILRCVPISNHLYFYWYRQILGQKVEFLVSFYNNEISEKSEIFDDQFSVERPDGSNFTLKIRSTKLEDSAMYFCASMKDPGFYEQYFGPGTRLTVT.